The TCR beta chain described here comes from a study of T cells after yellow fever vaccination. CDR1 and CDR2 from the germline V gene are MNHNS and SASEGT. This CDR3 has 14 amino acids. V dropped 3 bases and J dropped 1 base, with 7 bases sitting between them. Remarks on this clonotype: The antigen is not known.

Study-wide results and limits: In post-booster samples, most primary-vaccination clones reappeared (roughly 96% CD4, 75% to 90% CD8). It was a weaker secondary response, yet one that peaked faster, at day 5 versus 15.

5'RACE template switching produced TCR cDNA carrying a universal primer site and UMIs. TCRdb independently ran MiXCR on the 5' RACE reads; one entry per CDR3 protein. The top ten hold approximately 23% of the sample, which has about 330,000 distinct CDR3 sequences, about 4% seen once. The specimen comprised PBMCs, sampled 5 days after the yellow fever booster vaccination. The chain couples TRBV6-1 to TRBJ2-4; no reliable D call. The sequence derives from a young man who received the YFV17D yellow fever vaccine. This CDR3 reads CASSERYAKNIQYF. DNA of the CDR3: TGTGCCAGCAGTGAGAGGTACGCCAAAAACATTCAGTACTTC.